A selection of T cell receptor beta chains follows, all from one sample in a study of T cells after posttransplantation cyclophosphamide. The assay was immunoSEQ multiplex PCR, and TCRdb's table has in-frame clones only and misses some. Of roughly 20,000 clones in the sample, 87% were seen once. Sequenced material: PBMCs, taken after allogeneic stem cell transplant with posttransplant cyclophosphamide. The receptors shown here come from a female patient aged 40 to 50 who received an allogeneic stem cell transplant from a related donor, was CMV-positive, and had no GVHD. Some of these T cells may belong to the graft donor. Both conserved end residues are part of each CDR3.

J | V | CDR3
TRBJ1-4 | TRBV5-1 | CASSLGATNEKLFF
TRBJ2-2 | TRBV7-2 | CASSRLAGGNTGELFF
TRBJ2-7 | TRBV27 | CASSLHGRSSGEQYF
TRBJ2-7 | TRBV18 | CASSPLGLAGGSPLEQYF
TRBJ2-1 | TRBV10-3 | CAISEASGRSYNEQFF
TRBJ2-2 | TRBV5-4 | CASSIWTSGSLTGELFF
TRBJ1-1 | TRBV14 | CASSPPGSGAFF
TRBJ2-5 | TRBV5-4 | CASSLVGGGVQETQYF
TRBJ2-1 | TRBV19 | CASSTYSGSSYNEQFF
TRBJ2-7 | TRBV6-5 | CASSYGLLYEQYF
TRBJ2-7 | TRBV5-1 | CASSSDRAKYEQYF
TRBJ2-2 | TRBV27 | CASNPRGLPGELFF
TRBJ1-1 | TRBV7-6 | CASSPPVPEAFF
TRBJ1-3 | TRBV7-9 | CASSTAPRGLVGNTIYF
TRBJ1-1 | TRBV19 | CASSTAGTRGEAFF
TRBJ2-5 | TRBV7-9 | CASSLLQGPGAQYF
TRBJ2-3 | TRBV7-2 | CASSLGGTNTDTQYF
TRBJ2-7 | TRBV11-2 | CASSLSGLAGVYEQYF
TRBJ1-6 | TRBV10-3 | CAIAGQRGSPLHF
TRBJ2-1 | TRBV4-3 | CASSEGGANEQFF
TRBJ2-7 | TRBV11-2 | CASSFGLAGTLYF
TRBJ2-7 | TRBV7-2 | CASSLVRGGYEQYF
TRBJ2-3 | TRBV21-1 | CASSTCGTDGVRTDTQYF
TRBJ1-1 | TRBV28 | CASNSGVNTEAFF
TRBJ2-1 | TRBV18 | CASSPGSYNEQFF
TRBJ2-1 | TRBV9 | CASSVEGGYEQFF
TRBJ2-7 | TRBV28 | CASKRGTGLEQYF
TRBJ2-1 | TRBV2 | CASGQNEQFF
- | TRBV7-9 | CASSLAGAYEQYF
TRBJ1-2 | TRBV28 | CASSFGEGTGYTF
TRBJ2-2 | TRBV18 | CASSPIYVTQMNTGELFF
TRBJ2-1 | TRBV5-1 | CASSSGVAGALEQFF
TRBJ1-6 | TRBV30 | CAWSGGQNSPLHF
TRBJ1-1 | TRBV15 | CATSRGTDRGTEAFF